These T cell receptor beta chains were read from a single sample in a study of blood T cell repertoires in COVID-19. TCRdb keeps only in-frame clones here, not all; method: immunoSEQ multiplex PCR. The sample has around 220,000 clones, approximately 86% seen once. The sequenced material came from peripheral blood. The source is a man between 18 and 29 years old with active or convalescent COVID-19. The CDR3 runs from the conserved cysteine through the conserved F or W. The D gene is left open where the match is weak. The size of a clone is reported for some rows only, either as once, few or many, or as a class for expanded clones.

>.|TRBJ2-5|.|14|TRBV5-6
CASSLKTHQETQYF
TGTGCCAGCAGCTTAAAGACTCACCAAGAGACCCAGTACTTC
>.|TRBJ2-7|TRBD2|14|TRBV20-1
CSASYVSGPYEQYF
TGCAGTGCTAGTTATGTTAGCGGGCCCTACGAGCAGTACTTC
>.|TRBJ1-2|.|17|TRBV5-1
CASSSGFPGGALYGYTF
TGCGCCAGCAGCTCCGGGTTTCCGGGGGGCGCGTTGTATGGCTACACCTTC
>.|TRBJ2-7|.|15|TRBV7-3
CASSLAGGARREQYF
TGTGCCAGCAGCTTGGCTGGGGGGGCGAGGCGCGAGCAGTACTTC
>.|TRBJ1-6|.|15|TRBV2
CASSFQTGHNSPLHF
TGTGCCAGCAGTTTTCAGACAGGACATAATTCACCCCTCCACTTT
>.|TRBJ1-5|.|12|TRBV15
CATSRQGQPQHF
TGTGCCACCAGCAGACAGGGTCAGCCCCAGCATTTT
>.|TRBJ2-7|.|15|TRBV7-2
CASSLAKAATYEQYF
TGTGCCAGCAGCTTAGCGAAGGCGGCTACCTACGAGCAGTACTTC
>.|TRBJ1-2|TRBD1|16|TRBV6-2/TRBV6-3
CASSSTGTGIGGGYTF
TGTGCCAGCAGTTCCACCGGGACAGGGATTGGTGGTGGCTACACCTTC
>.|TRBJ2-2|TRBD2|17|TRBV4-2
CASSQDSTGRRDGELFF
TGTGCCAGCAGCCAAGATTCCACCGGGAGGAGGGACGGGGAGCTGTTTTTT
>.|TRBJ2-2|.|16|TRBV5-1
CASSQTGYSNTGELFF
TGCGCCAGCAGCCAAACAGGGTATTCGAACACCGGGGAGCTGTTTTTT
>.|TRBJ2-1|TRBD2|14|TRBV7-9
CASSSSGLGNEQFF
TGTGCCAGCAGCTCGAGTGGACTAGGCAATGAGCAGTTCTTC
>many|TRBJ2-7|.|13|TRBV6-5
CASRNTGFNEQYF
TGTGCCAGCAGAAACACAGGGTTTAACGAGCAGTACTTC
>.|TRBJ1-5|.|14|TRBV24-1
CATSAGSINQPQHF
TGTGCCACCAGTGCCGGGAGTATCAATCAGCCCCAGCATTTT
>.|TRBJ2-7|.|17|TRBV7-9
CASSFNPGAESSYEQYF
TGTGCCAGCAGCTTCAACCCTGGGGCAGAGAGCTCCTACGAGCAGTACTTC
>.|TRBJ1-1|.|15|TRBV11-2
CASSSPAGRGTEAFF
TGTGCCAGCAGCTCTCCCGCGGGCAGGGGCACTGAAGCTTTCTTT
>.|TRBJ2-3|TRBD2|16|TRBV5-1
CASSSVGLAGLDTQYF
TGCGCCAGCAGCTCAGTGGGACTAGCGGGATTAGATACGCAGTATTTT